This TCR beta chain was sequenced during a study of response to subunit inactivated influenza vaccine. Points from the study as a whole: There was a suggestion from the authors that each seasonal influenza vaccination recruits few new T cells.

This clonotype was detected ten times or more. As yet, its antigen is unknown. A single record per CDR3 protein comes from TCRdb applying MiXCR to the RT-PCR reads. This sample has about 800,000 distinct CDR3 sequences, with approximately 21% found just once. Trimming removed 4 bases from V and 5 bases from J; junction bases left unmatched: 7. CDR3 length: 14 residues. Per the germline V gene, CDR1 is DFQATT and CDR2 is SNEGSKA (reference sequence). This clonotype was obtained from a man aged 50-59 years who received an inactivated influenza vaccine. The rearrangement joins TRBV20-1 to TRBJ2-7; the match to TRBD1 covers 11 bases. Source: PBMCs from blood, taken 5 days after vaccination. The CDR3 sequence is CSAKAGTGGNEQYF. CDR3 DNA sequence: TGCAGTGCTAAAGCCGGGACAGGGGGGAACGAGCAGTACTTC.